The 25 T cell receptor beta chains given below trace back to one sample, sequenced in a study of T-cell reconstitution after alpha-beta-depleted transplantation in children. Library preparation (for TCRbeta) was performed with unique molecular identifiers. TCRdb fed the PCR reads into MiXCR, producing one record per CDR3 protein. Of a few hundred thousand distinct CDR3 sequences listed, around a tenth are singletons. The sample here was peripheral blood, taken 180 days after TCRalphabeta/CD19-depleted stem cell transplant. The receptors stem from a male patient aged 2 to 9 who had a stem cell transplant for chronic granulomatous disease, so the T cells may come from the graft donor.

This clonotype showed up many times. This chain links TRBV7-9 with TRBJ2-5; D perhaps matches TRBD1 (6 bases). Germline-derived CDR1 and CDR2 are SEHNR and FQNEAQ (reference sequence). The CDR3 is made up of 11 amino acids. Trimming stripped 11 bases from V and 2 bases from J, with 9 bases between. The CDR3 is CAGQSQETQYF. The CDR3 DNA reads TGTGCCGGACAGTCACAAGAGACCCAGTACTTC.

This clonotype was picked up many times. The V and J genes are TRBV20-1 and TRBJ1-6, with TRBD1 as a possible D gene (5 bases). CDR1 is DFQATT, CDR2 SNEGSKA, per germline (reference sequence). This CDR3 has 13 amino acids. Deletions cut 6 bases from V and 9 bases from J, with 15 bases between. CDR3 nucleotides: TGCAGTGCCCGGGGGGGAAGCGGTTCACCCCTCCACTTT. Encoded protein: CSARGGSGSPLHF.

This clonotype was recorded many times. This chain uses TRBV20-1 with TRBJ2-7; D might be TRBD2 (5 bases). Deletions cut 1 base from V and 5 bases from J, with 18 bases between. From germline, CDR1 is DFQATT and CDR2 SNEGSKA (reference sequence). This CDR3 spans 15 amino acids. CDR3 in amino acids: CSARGTGFGSDEQYF. The CDR3 DNA sequence: TGCAGTGCTAGAGGGACTGGGTTTGGTTCTGACGAGCAGTACTTC.

This clonotype was observed at least ten times. V and J are TRBV4-3 and TRBJ2-7, with D perhaps TRBD1 (6 bases). The CDR3 is 16 residues long. With 0 bases removed from V and 5 bases from J, the gap between germline ends came to 17 bases. Germline V gives CDR1 LGHNA, CDR2 YSLEER. As DNA, the CDR3 is TGCGCCAGCAGCCAAGATGGCAGGGGTTTGGTTGACGAGCAGTACTTC. It codes for CASSQDGRGLVDEQYF.

This clonotype was counted ten times or more. The V and J genes are TRBV20-1 and TRBJ2-3; D tentatively reads TRBD1 or TRBD2 (6 bases each). The CDR3 sequence is 14 residues long. Trimming cost V 7 bases and J 9 bases, with 23 bases left between them. Germline V lookup: CDR1 DFQATT, CDR2 SNEGSKA (reference sequence). The CDR3 sequence is CSGGGQSPLETQYF. In nucleotides, the CDR3 is TGCAGTGGGGGAGGACAGTCGCCCCTTGAAACGCAGTATTTT.

This clonotype has a count of ten or more. The J gene is TRBJ2-1, the V gene TRBV4-1; perhaps TRBD2 as D (5 bases). Trimming stripped 0 bases from V and 3 bases from J, with 6 bases between. CDR3 length: 14 amino acids. CDR1 and CDR2 (germline): MGHRA, YSYEKL. In DNA form, the CDR3 reads TGCGCCAGCAGCCAAGAGGGGAGCTACAATGAGCAGTTCTTC. This translates into CASSQEGSYNEQFF.

This clonotype occurred many times. V and J are TRBV15 and TRBJ2-3; D remains ambiguous. Germline-derived CDR1 and CDR2 are LNHNV and YYDKDF (reference sequence). Deletions cut 0 bases from V and 6 bases from J, with 22 bases between. The CDR3 has 18 amino acids. CDR3 loop: CATSRDHDVEIPRDTQYF. CDR3 nucleotide sequence: TGTGCCACCAGCAGAGATCACGACGTAGAAATCCCCAGGGATACGCAGTATTTT.

The sample holds many counts of this clonotype. This chain connects TRBV28 to TRBJ2-2; TRBD2 aligns across 7 bases. With V trimmed by 7 bases and J by 1 base, 9 bases remained unmatched. The CDR3 length is 16 residues. Germline loops: CDR1 MDHEN, CDR2 SYDVKM. The DNA of the CDR3 is TGTGCCAGCATCATGACCGGGACTAAGAACACCGGGGAGCTGTTTTTT. The encoded protein is CASIMTGTKNTGELFF.

This clonotype appeared many times. V is TRBV11-2 and J is TRBJ2-1; D might be TRBD2 (6 bases). The CDR3 sequence is 16 residues long. CDR1 SGHAT and CDR2 FQNNGV come from the germline V gene. V was clipped by 4 bases and J by 8 bases, with 21 bases between them. The CDR3 loop reads CASSSSGTVGLDEQFF. The CDR3 DNA follows: TGTGCCAGCAGCTCATCCGGGACTGTGGGATTGGATGAGCAGTTCTTC.

As regards this clonotype: A much larger clone sits a single nucleotide away, making a read error possible. The chain recombines TRBV2 with TRBJ2-2; 10 bases are a match to TRBD2. The CDR3 is made up of 18 amino acids. The germline V gene encodes CDR1 SNHLY and CDR2 FYNNEI. With V trimmed by 6 bases and J by 4 bases, 14 bases remained unmatched. In nucleotides, the CDR3 is TGTGCCAGCAGAGCGTTCGCTAGCGGGAGTCCGCGCACCGGGGAGCTGTTTTTT. Protein product: CASRAFASGSPRTGELFF.

This clonotype was counted at least ten times. The genes are TRBV12-3 or TRBV12-4 and TRBJ1-1, with D maybe TRBD1 (5 bases). The length of the CDR3 is 14 residues. V was trimmed by 3 bases and J by 1 base, leaving 9 bases between them. As DNA, the CDR3 is TGTGCCAGCAGTTTTTTGGGGGAGAACACTGAAGCTTTCTTT. Translation gives CASSFLGENTEAFF.

This clonotype came up many times. This rearrangement joins TRBV4-3 to TRBJ2-4, with TRBD2 matching over 10 bases. Germline-derived CDR1 and CDR2 are LGHNA and YSLEER. J was trimmed by 4 bases and V by 1 base; bases with no gene match: 4. This CDR3 spans 16 amino acids. The CDR3 protein is CASSQVASGGKNIQYF. The DNA for the CDR3 is TGCGCCAGCAGCCAAGTGGCTAGCGGGGGAAAAAACATTCAGTACTTC.

In its sample, this clonotype was seen many times. The rearrangement links TRBV5-1 to TRBJ2-4, with 9 nucleotides matching TRBD1. The CDR3 totals 13 residues. V was clipped by 6 bases and J by 8 bases; unmatched bases: 6. Germline V CDR1 and CDR2: SGHRS, YFSETQ. Here the CDR3 reads CASKGTGMDIQYF. The CDR3 DNA is TGCGCCAGCAAAGGGACAGGGATGGACATTCAGTACTTC.

This clonotype was counted ten times or more. The CDR3 reads CASSPRGTGMVTGELFF. As DNA, the CDR3 is TGTGCCAGCTCACCGCGGGGGACAGGGATGGTCACCGGGGAGCTGTTTTTT. The genes are TRBV18 and TRBJ2-2; 9 nucleotides line up with TRBD1. The trim removed 3 bases at V and 4 bases at J, leaving 9 bases unmatched. Germline assignment: CDR1 KGHSH and CDR2 LQKENI. The CDR3 has 17 amino acids.

This clonotype was observed many times. The V gene is TRBV30, the J gene TRBJ1-1; D perhaps matches TRBD1 (5 bases). Germline loops: CDR1 GTSNPN, CDR2 SVGIG (reference sequence). The CDR3 runs 12 residues. The V gene lost 0 bases and the J gene lost 6 bases, with 8 bases spanning the gap. CDR3 bases: TGTGCCTGGAGTGTACAGGATCCTGAAGCTTTCTTT. Its protein product is CAWSVQDPEAFF.

This clonotype was seen many times. The chain employs TRBV18 and TRBJ2-1; TRBD1 matches 7 bases. Trimming at V came to 6 bases and at J to 10 bases, leaving 15 bases not matched to a gene. The CDR3 extends over 15 amino acids. Per germline, CDR1 KGHSH and CDR2 LQKENI. The CDR3 is CASSPRGEGAREQFF. In DNA, the CDR3 is TGTGCCAGCTCCCCTCGAGGCGAGGGGGCAAGGGAGCAGTTCTTC. Filled out from reference TRBV18 and TRBJ2-1, the complete variable domain reads NAGVMQNPRHLVRRRGQEARLRCSPMKGHSHVYWYRQLPEEGLKFMVYLQKENIIDESGMPKERFSAEFPKEGPSILRIQQVVRGDSAAYFCASSPRGEGAREQFFGPGTRLTVL.

This clonotype was observed many times. The chain has TRBV5-1 and TRBJ2-1; TRBD2 matches at 8 bases. Germline values: CDR1 SGHRS, CDR2 YFSETQ. The V gene end was trimmed by 4 bases and the J gene end by 5 bases; junction bases not matched to a gene: 11. The CDR3 totals 16 residues. Written as DNA, the CDR3 is TGCGCCAGCAGCCCCTGGGGTAGCGGGGCCCACAATGAGCAGTTCTTC. This sequence encodes CASSPWGSGAHNEQFF. Supplemented by reference TRBV5-1 and TRBJ2-1, the full variable domain reads KAGVTQTPRYLIKTRGQQVTLSCSPISGHRSVSWYQQTPGQGLQFLFEYFSETQRNKGNFPGRFSGRQFSNSRSEMNVSTLELGDSALYLCASSPWGSGAHNEQFFGPGTRLTVL.

This clonotype was seen ten or more times. V is TRBV9 and J is TRBJ1-1, with 7 bases identical to TRBD1. CDR3 size: 14 residues. The ends lost 0 bases at V and 4 bases at J; junction bases unmatched: 3. Germline V gene data show CDR1 as SGDLS and CDR2 as YYNGEE. DNA for the CDR3: TGTGCCAGCAGCGTAGGGCAGGGGGGCACTGAAGCTTTCTTT. Translated: CASSVGQGGTEAFF.

Concerning this clonotype: This clone may be a read error of a much larger clone one base away. The rearrangement uses TRBV28 and TRBJ2-3; 11 bases match TRBD2. Looked up from germline, CDR1 is MDHEN and CDR2 is SYDVKM. The CDR3 spans 14 residues. CDR3 sequence (DNA): TGTGCCAGCACCCCGGGACTAGCGGTAGATAAGCAGTATTTT. The encoded protein is CASTPGLAVDKQYF.

This clonotype was found many times. V usage is TRBV7-2 and J usage is TRBJ2-7; D ambiguous. V lost 5 bases and J lost 4, with 9 bases in between. Germline V lookup: CDR1 SGHTA, CDR2 FQGNSA. This CDR3 is 12 amino acids long. This CDR3 is CASSGESYEQYF. The CDR3 DNA is TGTGCCAGCAGCGGTGAGAGTTACGAGCAGTACTTC.

This clonotype appeared a few times. V gene TRBV29-1 combines with J gene TRBJ2-1; D tentatively fits TRBD1 or TRBD2 (5 bases each). Germline-derived CDR1 and CDR2 are SQVTM and ANQGSEA. The germline V and J ends were trimmed by 1 base and 7 bases, with 14 bases remaining between them. This CDR3 is built from 14 residues. The CDR3 protein is CSVEGGQGRNEQFF. Here the CDR3 DNA reads TGCAGCGTTGAAGGCGGGCAGGGAAGGAATGAGCAGTTCTTC.

This CDR3 is CASSVQEGGTEAFF. In DNA, the CDR3 is TGTGCCAGCAGCGTTCAGGAAGGTGGGACTGAAGCTTTCTTT. The gene calls are TRBV9 and TRBJ1-1; the D is unclear. Germline loops: CDR1 SGDLS, CDR2 YYNGEE. CDR3 length: 14 residues. V was cut by 2 bases and J by 5 bases, with 13 bases left in between. The full variable domain, in which reference TRBV9 and TRBJ1-1 provide the parts outside the CDR3, is DSGVTQTPKHLITATGQRVTLRCSPRSGDLSVYWYQQSLDQGLQFLIQYYNGEERAKGNILERFSAQQFPDLHSELNLSSLELGDSALYFCASSVQEGGTEAFFGQGTRLTVV.

In this sample, this clonotype turned up many times. The chain recombines TRBV15 with TRBJ2-7, with D uncertain. CDR1 LNHNV and CDR2 YYDKDF come from the germline V gene (reference sequence). Between the trimmed V and J ends, which lost 0 bases and 2 bases, there was a span of 8 bases. CDR3 size: 14 residues. DNA of the CDR3: TGTGCCACCAGCAGAGAAGGGTACCCCTACGAGCAGTACTTC. It codes for CATSREGYPYEQYF.

Turning to this clonotype: This clone may be a read error of a much larger clone one base away. V and J are TRBV11-1 and TRBJ2-5; D may be TRBD1 (7 bases). The CDR3 is 19 residues long. V was trimmed by 2 bases and J by 2 bases, leaving 24 bases between them. Germline CDR1 reads SGHAT; CDR2 reads FQDESV (reference sequence). CDR3 in amino acids: CASSLRLRPTRGEQETQYF. The CDR3 DNA follows: TGTGCCAGCAGCTTAAGGCTCCGCCCGACCAGGGGGGAACAAGAGACCCAGTACTTC.

This clonotype has a single count. A much bigger clone sits one base away, suggesting this may be a read error. The J gene is TRBJ2-5, the V gene TRBV29-1; the D is unclear. The V and J ends lost 7 bases and 6 bases respectively, with 12 bases between them. Looked up from germline, CDR1 is SQVTM and CDR2 is ANQGSEA. There are 11 residues in the CDR3. The CDR3 loop reads CSADWLKTQYF. DNA of the CDR3: TGCAGCGCCGACTGGTTAAAGACCCAGTACTTC.